This T cell receptor beta chain emerged from a study of cytomegalovirus exposure and HLA in healthy donors. Trimming stripped 4 bases from V and 2 bases from J, with 8 bases between. The CDR3 spans 14 residues. Germline V lookup: CDR1 SGHTA, CDR2 FQGTGA. Turning to this clone: Antigen: not known. The sample carries other DNA sequences with the same CDR3.

Study findings and constraints: A later analysis found that most CMV-associated TCR beta chains appeared HLA-restricted. Investigators reported approximately 150 TCR beta chains as tied to cytomegalovirus. The study had only CMV serostatus as immune exposure information.

A multiplex PCR was run with 60 Vbeta primers and 13 Jbeta primers. This table comes from immunoSEQ multiplex PCR, and its TCRdb copy is limited to in-frame clones, with some not included. The sample includes approximately 100,000 clones, approximately 79% of them seen just once. This rearrangement joins TRBV7-3 to TRBJ2-2; D may be TRBD1 (6 bases). Material for sequencing was PBMCs. The clonotype comes from a man in his 60s in good health and CMV-seronegative. The CDR3 nucleotides are TGTGCCAGCAGCTCACAGGGAAACACCGGGGAGCTGTTTTTT. Residues: CASSSQGNTGELFF.